The clone carrying this T cell receptor (beta chain) was detected a few times. Its cognate antigen is unknown. Target depth was 1 in 200,000 to 1 in 1 million T cells, about 10x per clonotype. The method was immunoSEQ multiplex PCR; TCRdb's version includes in-frame clones alone and lacks a portion of them. Here the sample spans 90,000 to 95,000 clones, around 77% being singletons. The data stem from a study of cytotoxic CD8 clonotypes in ibrutinib-treated CLL. Whole-study findings and limits: There were few public clonotypes, and on treatment they contracted or stayed stable.

Germline lookup yields CDR1 SEHNR and CDR2 FQNEAQ (reference sequence). The CDR3 length is 13 residues. After removal of 6 bases from V and 6 bases from J, the junction contained 5 bases not matched to a gene. Sequenced here: PBMCs, sampled after 24 months of ibrutinib treatment. This chain connects TRBV7-9 to TRBJ2-7; 10 nucleotides agree with TRBD2. The clonotype was recovered from a human donor with chronic lymphocytic leukemia. CDR3: CASRSSSGGEQYF. The CDR3 DNA reads as TGTGCCAGCAGGTCGTCTAGCGGGGGCGAGCAGTACTTC.